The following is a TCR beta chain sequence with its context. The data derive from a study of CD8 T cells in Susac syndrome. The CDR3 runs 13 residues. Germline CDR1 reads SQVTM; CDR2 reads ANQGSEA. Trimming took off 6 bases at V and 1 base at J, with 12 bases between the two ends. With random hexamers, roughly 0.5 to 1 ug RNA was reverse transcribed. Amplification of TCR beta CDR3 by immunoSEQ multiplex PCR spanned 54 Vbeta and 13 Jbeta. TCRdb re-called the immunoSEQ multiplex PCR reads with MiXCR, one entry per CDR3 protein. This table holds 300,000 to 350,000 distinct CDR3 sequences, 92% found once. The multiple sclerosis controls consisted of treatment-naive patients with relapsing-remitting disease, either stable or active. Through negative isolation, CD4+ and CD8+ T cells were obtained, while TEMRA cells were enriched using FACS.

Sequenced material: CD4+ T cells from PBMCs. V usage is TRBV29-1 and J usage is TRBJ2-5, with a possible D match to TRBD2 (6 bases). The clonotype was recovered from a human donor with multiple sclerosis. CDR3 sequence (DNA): TGCAGCGTAGTCATTAGCGGCCAAGAGACCCAGTACTTC. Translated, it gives CSVVISGQETQYF. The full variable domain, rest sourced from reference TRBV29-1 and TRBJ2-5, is SAVISQKPSRDICQRGTSLTIQCQVDSQVTMMFWYRQQPGQSLTLIATANQGSEATYESGFVIDKFPISRPNLTFSTLTVSNMSPEDSSIYLCSVVISGQETQYFGPGTRLLVL.